Detailed here is one T cell receptor beta chain. Profiled with immunoSEQ multiplex PCR; TCRdb holds only in-frame clones, not every one. Here the sample spans some 200,000 clones, 84% being singletons. These data belong to a study of blood T cell repertoires in COVID-19. Study-level background: The origin of the acute and convalescent COVID-19 samples was the United States, Italy and Spain.

Trimming removed 0 bases from V and 8 bases from J; junction bases left unmatched: 4. The germline V gene has CDR1 SGHRS and CDR2 YFSETQ. The CDR3 covers 14 residues. The TCR was taken from a middle-aged man with active or convalescent COVID-19. V is TRBV5-1 and J is TRBJ2-1; 8 bases line up with TRBD1. Sequencing was performed on peripheral blood. The CDR3 reads CASSLDRGEDEQFF. The CDR3 nucleotides read TGCGCCAGCAGCTTGGACAGGGGGGAGGATGAGCAGTTCTTC.